One sample yielded the 19 T cell receptor beta chains listed below, sequenced in a study of blood T cell repertoires in COVID-19. Clones were sequenced by immunoSEQ multiplex PCR, and TCRdb holds only the in-frame ones, with some missing. The sample includes roughly 430,000 clones, around 90% of them seen just once. Sequenced sample: PBMCs or T cells enriched from blood (not recorded which). The receptors stem from a woman aged 40 to 50 with acute COVID-19.

This sequence joins TRBV7-9 and TRBJ2-7, with a weak D call TRBD2 (6 bases). This CDR3 has 13 amino acids. Trimming shortened V by 4 bases and J by 5 bases, and 12 bases separated the two germline ends. Germline V gene data show CDR1 as SEHNR and CDR2 as FQNEAQ (reference sequence). The CDR3 region has the DNA TGTGCCAGCAGCTCCGGGGGTATAGACGAGCAGTACTTC. This sequence encodes CASSSGGIDEQYF. Full variable domain (missing parts from reference TRBV7-9 and TRBJ2-7): DTGVSQNPRHKITKRGQNVTFRCDPISEHNRLYWYRQTLGQGPEFLTYFQNEAQLEKSRLLSDRFSAERPKGSFSTLEIQRTEQGDSAMYLCASSSGGIDEQYFGPGTRLTVT.

This clone appeared a few times. V and J are TRBV5-1 and TRBJ2-1; TRBD1 matches at 8 bases. After removal of 4 bases from V and 6 bases from J, the junction contained 9 bases not matched to a gene. This CDR3 has 15 amino acids. Germline V gene sequence: CDR1 SGHRS, CDR2 YFSETQ. CDR3 in DNA: TGCGCCAGCAGCCTTCAGGGGGCACGAGTCAATGAGCAGTTCTTC. Its translation: CASSLQGARVNEQFF. The variable domain in full, with the rest retrieved from reference TRBV5-1 and TRBJ2-1, is KAGVTQTPRYLIKTRGQQVTLSCSPISGHRSVSWYQQTPGQGLQFLFEYFSETQRNKGNFPGRFSGRQFSNSRSEMNVSTLELGDSALYLCASSLQGARVNEQFFGPGTRLTVL.

The chain carries TRBV2 and TRBJ2-2; D unclear. Germline V gene data show CDR1 as SNHLY and CDR2 as FYNNEI. The CDR3 length is 14 residues. V was pared by 5 bases and J by 1 base, with 8 bases between. CDR3 sequence reads: CASSKTGNTGELFF. The DNA for the CDR3 is TGTGCCAGCAGTAAGACTGGGAACACCGGGGAGCTGTTTTTT. The full variable domain, rest sourced from reference TRBV2 and TRBJ2-2, is EPEVTQTPSHQVTQMGQEVILRCVPISNHLYFYWYRQILGQKVEFLVSFYNNEISEKSEIFDDQFSVERPDGSNFTLKIRSTKLEDSAMYFCASSKTGNTGELFFGEGSRLTVL.

The chain uses TRBV7-2 and TRBJ2-1; TRBD2 is a possible D gene (5 bases). The germline V and J ends were trimmed by 5 bases and 4 bases, with 15 bases remaining between them. This CDR3 region has 15 residues. Germline CDR1 and CDR2: SGHTA and FQGNSA. CDR3 DNA sequence: TGTGCCAGCAGCCAAGACGGGAACTCGTACAATGAGCAGTTCTTC. Translated: CASSQDGNSYNEQFF. The entire variable domain, with the rest obtained from reference TRBV7-2 and TRBJ2-1, is as follows: GAGVSQSPSNKVTEKGKDVELRCDPISGHTALYWYRQSLGQGLEFLIYFQGNSAPDKSGLPSDRFSAERTGGSVSTLTIQRTQQEDSAVYLCASSQDGNSYNEQFFGPGTRLTVL.

The rearrangement joins TRBV11-2 to TRBJ2-7; D remains unclear. The CDR3 length is 12 residues. Germline V gene lookup returns CDR1 SGHAT and CDR2 FQNNGV. V was shortened by 5 bases and J by 2 bases, with 7 bases between the two germline ends. The DNA for the CDR3 is TGTGCCAGCAGCCCAGACACCTACGAGCAGTACTTC. Amino acid sequence: CASSPDTYEQYF. Based on the CDR3 plus reference TRBV11-2 and TRBJ2-7, the full variable domain is EAGVAQSPRYKIIEKRQSVAFWCNPISGHATLYWYQQILGQGPKLLIQFQNNGVVDDSQLPKDRFSAERLKGVDSTLKIQPAKLEDSAVYLCASSPDTYEQYFGPGTRLTVT.

The rearrangement links TRBV20-1 to TRBJ1-5, with 7 bases lining up with TRBD1. The CDR3 is 14 residues long. The V segment lost 3 bases and the J segment 3 bases; nucleotides outside the gene matches: 5. Germline assignment: CDR1 DFQATT and CDR2 SNEGSKA (reference sequence). CDR3 DNA sequence: TGCAGTGCTAGTAGACAGGGTAACAATCAGCCCCAGCATTTT. The encoded protein is CSASRQGNNQPQHF.

The chain has TRBV6-5 and TRBJ1-3, with D possibly TRBD1 on 6 matching bases. This CDR3 spans 15 amino acids. With 3 bases removed from V and 4 bases from J, the gap between germline ends came to 13 bases. Germline values: CDR1 MNHEY, CDR2 SVGAGI. The CDR3 sequence is CASSYQGPLGNTIYF. The DNA of the CDR3 is TGTGCCAGCAGTTATCAGGGGCCTTTGGGAAACACCATATATTTT.

V and J are TRBV6-1 and TRBJ1-1; TRBD1 matches at 7 bases. The CDR3 is 15 residues long. The germline CDR1 and CDR2 sequences are MNHNS and SASEGT. Losses at the gene ends were 3 bases for V and 0 bases for J; bases not matched to a gene: 4. The CDR3 reads CASSDTGTVNTEAFF. The DNA of the CDR3 is TGTGCCAGCAGTGACACCGGGACAGTGAACACTGAAGCTTTCTTT.

This chain connects TRBV3-1 (or the pseudogene TRBV3-2) to TRBJ2-7; TRBD2 is a possible D gene (5 bases). The ends were cut back, 2 bases at V and 5 bases at J, with 19 bases in the middle. Germline lookup yields CDR1 LGHDT and CDR2 YNNKEL (reference sequence). The CDR3 is 16 residues long. The CDR3 here is CASSQTTGPTIHEQYF. Here the CDR3 DNA reads TGTGCCAGCAGCCAAACCACCGGGCCGACTATTCACGAGCAGTACTTC.

As DNA, the CDR3 is TGCGCCAGCAGCCAAGATAGTCAGCCCCAGCATTTT. Translated: CASSQDSQPQHF. This chain joins TRBV4-1 and TRBJ1-5; no firm D call. V gave up 0 bases and J gave up 6 bases, with 3 bases separating them. Per the germline V gene, CDR1 is MGHRA and CDR2 is YSYEKL. The CDR3 contains 12 residues.

This clone occurred once. The chain links TRBV20-1 to TRBJ1-2, with unresolved D. CDR3 length: 11 amino acids. Looked up from germline, CDR1 is DFQATT and CDR2 is SNEGSKA (reference sequence). V was cut by 5 bases and J by 8 bases, with 12 bases left in between. CDR3 region: CSAGSGWGYTF. The DNA of the CDR3 is TGCAGTGCTGGCTCTGGCTGGGGCTACACCTTC.

The chain uses TRBV7-9 and TRBJ2-7, with D unresolved. CDR3 length equals 13 residues. Trimming stripped 5 bases from V and 2 bases from J, with 10 bases between. Germline CDR1 SEHNR, CDR2 FQNEAQ (reference sequence). CDR3: CASSPTGAYEQYF. As DNA, the CDR3 is TGTGCCAGCAGCCCTACCGGAGCCTACGAGCAGTACTTC.

The V gene is TRBV12-5, the J gene TRBJ1-2, with a weak D call TRBD1 (6 bases). From germline, CDR1 is LGHNT and CDR2 FRNRAP. The length of the CDR3 is 14 residues. V was trimmed by 5 bases and J by 6 bases, leaving 16 bases between them. For the CDR3, the DNA is TGTGCTAGTGGTCTCAGGAACAGGGAAGATGGCTACACCTTC. Translated: CASGLRNREDGYTF. The entire variable domain, with the rest obtained from reference TRBV12-5 and TRBJ1-2, is as follows: DARVTQTPRHKVTEMGQEVTMRCQPILGHNTVFWYRQTMMQGLELLAYFRNRAPLDDSGMPKDRFSAEMPDATLATLKIQPSEPRDSAVYFCASGLRNREDGYTFGSGTRLTVV.

This chain joins TRBV6-5 and TRBJ2-5; D is uncertain. CDR3 length: 11 amino acids. Looked up from germline, CDR1 is MNHEY and CDR2 is SVGAGI. The V end was cut by 6 bases, the J end by 5 bases, with 7 bases between. The CDR3 region is CASRQRETQYF. The CDR3 nucleotides are TGTGCCAGCAGGCAGAGGGAGACCCAGTACTTC.

The chain combines TRBV19 with TRBJ1-2, with 7 bases that match TRBD1. CDR3 size: 13 residues. In germline, CDR1 is LNHDA, CDR2 SQIVND (reference sequence). V shed 6 bases, J shed 3 bases, and the junction held 4 bases outside the gene matches. The DNA of the CDR3 is TGTGCCAGTAGCAGACAGGGAGACTATGGCTACACCTTC. This codes for CASSRQGDYGYTF.

The chain carries TRBV10-3 and TRBJ1-2; 9 bases fit TRBD1. J gave up 6 bases and V 4 bases, and 3 bases lay outside the gene matches. Germline V CDR1 and CDR2: ENHRY, SYGVKD. The length of the CDR3 is 13 residues. CDR3 coding DNA: TGTGCCATCAGTGGGACAGGGGAGGATGGCTACACCTTC. Translation: CAISGTGEDGYTF.

The CDR3: CASSPGRGHGETQYF. The CDR3, as DNA: TGCGCCAGCAGCCCCGGCAGGGGGCACGGGGAGACCCAGTACTTC. The chain is built from TRBV4-1 and TRBJ2-5; 8 bases are a match to TRBD1. The CDR3 is 15 amino acids. The germline V gene has CDR1 MGHRA and CDR2 YSYEKL. The ends lost 4 bases at V and 5 bases at J; junction bases unmatched: 9.

This clone was counted between two and nine times. This chain joins TRBV6-5 and TRBJ1-3, with D possibly TRBD1 on 5 matching bases. Germline-derived CDR1 and CDR2 are MNHEY and SVGAGI. Trimming removed 2 bases from V and 5 bases from J, with 10 bases in between. The CDR3 contains 14 residues. CDR3 sequence: CASSYLQGRNTIYF. The CDR3 DNA sequence: TGTGCCAGCAGTTACCTGCAGGGCAGAAACACCATATATTTT.

The CDR3 bases are TGTGCCAGCAGCCACCCGAATCAGGGCGCTGAGCAGTTCTTC. This sequence encodes CASSHPNQGAEQFF. The rearrangement links TRBV7-8 to TRBJ2-1; D perhaps matches TRBD1 (5 bases). The germline V and J ends were trimmed by 5 bases and 9 bases, with 17 bases remaining between them. Germline-derived CDR1 and CDR2 are SGHVS and FQNEAQ. CDR3 size: 14 residues.